Below are 13 T cell receptor beta chains sequenced from a single sample in a study of blood T cells in healthy people across ages. Then a second PCR, running roughly 7 to 12 cycles, was carried out with a sample-barcoded 5' primer and a J-beta primer mix. TCRdb analysed the 5' RACE reads with MiXCR anew, one entry per CDR3 protein. The sample gives about 1.6 million distinct CDR3 sequences, around 36% of which show up once; approximately 11% is in the top ten. Sequenced material: blood. Receptors originate from a woman under 40 in good health.

There are many counts of this clonotype. The CDR3 coding sequence is TGTGCCAGCAGCCCCTCTTCTGGCTATGGCTACACCTTC. Its translation: CASSPSSGYGYTF. The chain uses TRBV11-2 and TRBJ1-2, with no clear D. CDR1 and CDR2 (germline): SGHAT, FQNNGV. Trimming took off 5 bases at V and 4 bases at J, with 11 bases between the two ends. The CDR3 contains 13 residues.

This clonotype was detected ten times or more. CDR3 region: CSVDEGIDTQYF. CDR3 in DNA: TGCAGCGTTGATGAGGGGATAGATACGCAGTATTTT. The rearrangement links TRBV29-1 to TRBJ2-3; D tentatively reads TRBD1 or TRBD2 (5 bases each). The CDR3 consists of 12 residues. CDR1 and CDR2 (germline): SQVTM, ANQGSEA. V lost 3 bases and J 5 bases, leaving 9 bases between the germline ends.

The chain uses TRBV4-1 and TRBJ2-1, with D perhaps matching TRBD1 or TRBD2 (6 bases each). CDR1 is MGHRA and CDR2 is YSYEKL in the germline V gene. This CDR3 comprises 16 residues. Trimming shortened V by 4 bases and J by 4 bases, and 17 bases separated the two germline ends. Written as DNA, the CDR3 is TGCGCCAGCAGCCGTCAGCGGAGGGGGGTTTACAATGAGCAGTTCTTC. Protein product: CASSRQRRGVYNEQFF.

The table lists this clonotype with a few counts. This chain connects TRBV30 to TRBJ2-3; possible D gene TRBD1, 5 bases. Germline CDR1 and CDR2: GTSNPN and SVGIG (reference sequence). The V and J ends lost 2 bases and 7 bases respectively, with 10 bases between them. This CDR3 region has 12 residues. CDR3 sequence (DNA): TGTGCCTGGAGTCAAGACAGTAATACGCAGTATTTT. Translation: CAWSQDSNTQYF.

The gene calls are TRBV3-1 and TRBJ1-2; D remains unclear. In germline, CDR1 is LGHDT, CDR2 YNNKEL (reference sequence). This CDR3 spans 15 amino acids. The V end was cut by 0 bases, the J end by 2 bases, with 10 bases between. As DNA, the CDR3 is TGTGCCAGCAGCCAAGATGAGAACGGAAACTATGGCTACACCTTC. Translation: CASSQDENGNYGYTF.

The rearrangement uses TRBV28 and TRBJ2-7; 8 bases map to TRBD1. The junction had 11 bases not matched to a gene; V was cut back by 6 bases and J by 4 bases. Germline V gene lookup returns CDR1 MDHEN and CDR2 SYDVKM. There are 15 residues in the CDR3. The CDR3 DNA is TGTGCCAGCAGCCGCGCTAGACAGGGGTCTTACGAGCAGTACTTC. Protein: CASSRARQGSYEQYF.

The chain combines TRBV28 with TRBJ2-5; D remains ambiguous. The V gene's germline CDR1 is MDHEN and CDR2 SYDVKM. The CDR3 loop spans 14 amino acids. Trimming took 5 bases from V and 8 from J, leaving 18 bases between them. The CDR3 protein is CASSPQHGWGTQYF. The CDR3 DNA follows: TGTGCCAGCAGTCCCCAACACGGCTGGGGAACCCAGTACTTC.

This clonotype was recorded many times. The gene calls are TRBV29-1 and TRBJ1-1; D gene ambiguous. V gave up 3 bases and J gave up 0 bases, with 11 bases separating them. The CDR3 loop spans 14 amino acids. Germline-derived CDR1 and CDR2 are SQVTM and ANQGSEA. The chain's CDR3 is CSVDFTDLNTEAFF. CDR3 bases: TGCAGCGTTGACTTTACGGACTTGAACACTGAAGCTTTCTTT.

This clonotype was seen only a few times. The chain joins TRBV6-2 or TRBV6-3 to TRBJ1-1; 9 nucleotides align to TRBD1. CDR3 size: 14 residues. CDR1 is MNHEY, CDR2 SVGEGT, per germline. The J segment lost 10 bases and the V segment lost 2 bases, leaving 8 bases of the junction unmatched. This CDR3 is CASSYQGQGTRAFF. The DNA of the CDR3 is TGTGCCAGCAGTTACCAAGGACAGGGGACTCGAGCTTTCTTT.

This clonotype was detected many times. The V and J genes are TRBV9 and TRBJ2-3, with 11 bases aligning to TRBD2. Germline V CDR1 and CDR2: SGDLS, YYNGEE. The junction had 3 bases not matched to a gene; V was cut back by 3 bases and J by 3 bases. CDR3 length equals 15 residues. Written as DNA, the CDR3 is TGTGCCAGCAGCGCTAGCGGGGGGACGACAGATACGCAGTATTTT. Translating it yields CASSASGGTTDTQYF.

Comment on this clonotype: A much larger clonotype is one base distant, so this may be a read error. The rearrangement links TRBV3-1 to TRBJ2-5; D tentatively fits TRBD1 or TRBD2 (5 bases each). The J call may be in error: the DNA end matches TRBJ2-7 better. The germline V gene encodes CDR1 LGHDT and CDR2 YNNKEL (reference sequence). The CDR3 spans 14 residues. CDR3 loop: CASSQGDLSLEQYF. In DNA form, the CDR3 reads TGTGCCAGCAGCCAAGGGGACCTCTCGCTCGAGCAGTACTTC.

This sequence joins TRBV20-1 and TRBJ2-5; unclear D gene. V lost 5 bases, J lost 0 bases, and 7 bases lay in between. The germline gives CDR1 DFQATT, CDR2 SNEGSKA (reference sequence). This CDR3 spans 12 amino acids. The CDR3 DNA follows: TGCAGTGCTTTTGGGTACCAAGAGACCCAGTACTTC. Amino acid sequence: CSAFGYQETQYF.

V is TRBV5-1 and J is TRBJ2-7; D is uncertain. Trimming left V 3 bases short and J 2 bases short, with 12 bases between. In germline, CDR1 is SGHRS, CDR2 YFSETQ. The CDR3 runs to 14 residues. CDR3 sequence (DNA): TGCGCCAGCAGCTACGGACGAAATACCTACGAGCAGTACTTC. As protein: CASSYGRNTYEQYF. The variable domain in full, completed from reference TRBV5-1 and TRBJ2-7, reads KAGVTQTPRYLIKTRGQQVTLSCSPISGHRSVSWYQQTPGQGLQFLFEYFSETQRNKGNFPGRFSGRQFSNSRSEMNVSTLELGDSALYLCASSYGRNTYEQYFGPGTRLTVT.